These 26 T cell receptor beta chains were all obtained from the same sample, sequenced in a study of cytomegalovirus exposure and HLA in healthy donors. Profiling relied on immunoSEQ multiplex PCR, and the TCRdb table lists in-frame clones only, not all of them. Among 100,000 to 150,000 clones listed, around nine tenths were seen once. The sequencing input was PBMCs. These TCRs come from a woman younger than 35 in good health and CMV-seronegative.

The CDR3 nucleotides are TGTGCCAGCAGTTCCGGACTCGCTAATGAGCAGTTCTTC. Its translation is CASSSGLANEQFF. This chain joins TRBV28 and TRBJ2-1; D might be TRBD2 (5 bases). V shed 4 bases and J shed 7 bases, with 11 bases lying between them. The CDR3 consists of 13 residues. Germline loops: CDR1 MDHEN, CDR2 SYDVKM.

The J gene is TRBJ1-4, the V gene TRBV28; 7 bases align to TRBD1. The ends lost 9 bases at V and 14 bases at J; junction bases unmatched: 9. The CDR3 covers 11 residues. Germline-derived CDR1 and CDR2 are MDHEN and SYDVKM. In DNA form, the CDR3 reads TGTGCCAGTACCCTGACAGGGCCGCTGTTTTTT. It encodes CASTLTGPLFF.

This clone was observed a single time. The rearrangement links TRBV10-2 to TRBJ1-5; D not resolved. CDR3 length: 14 amino acids. V was pared by 5 bases and J by 3 bases, with 11 bases between. The germline V gene encodes CDR1 WSHSY and CDR2 SAAADI. CDR3: CASSIQRVNQPQHF. In DNA, the CDR3 is TGCGCCAGCAGTATACAGAGAGTCAATCAGCCCCAGCATTTT.

This clone was seen only once. The genes are TRBV7-2 and TRBJ2-7; TRBD2 aligns across 13 bases. Looked up from germline, CDR1 is SGHTA and CDR2 is FQGNSA. This CDR3 comprises 18 residues. Trimming at V came to 0 bases and at J to 2 bases, leaving 7 bases not matched to a gene. CDR3 loop: CASSLARGGLAGTYEQYF. The CDR3 DNA reads as TGTGCCAGCAGCTTAGCGCGGGGGGGACTAGCGGGAACCTACGAGCAGTACTTC.

This chain links TRBV6-6 with TRBJ2-1, with TRBD2 matching 9 bases. From germline, CDR1 is MNHNY and CDR2 SVGAGI (reference sequence). The CDR3 length is 15 residues. V lost 3 bases and J lost 8; bases outside the gene matches: 8. This chain's CDR3 is CASSYFGGRADEQFF. The CDR3 DNA follows: TGTGCCAGCAGTTATTTCGGCGGGAGGGCTGATGAGCAGTTCTTC.

V gene TRBV11-3 combines with J gene TRBJ2-7; tentative D call: TRBD2 (6 bases). Trimming took 5 bases from V and 3 from J, leaving 11 bases between them. The CDR3 is 13 residues long. CDR1 is SGHNT and CDR2 is YENEEA in the germline V gene. The CDR3 region is CASSPGTHYEQYF. CDR3 in DNA: TGTGCCAGCAGCCCCGGGACTCACTACGAGCAGTACTTC.

The genes are TRBV6-1 and TRBJ1-1, with D possibly matching TRBD1 (5 bases). V was clipped by 3 bases and J by 3 bases, with 17 bases between them. CDR1 and CDR2 from the germline V gene are MNHNS and SASEGT. The CDR3 sequence is 16 residues long. CDR3 nucleotide sequence: TGTGCCAGCAGTGACCCCCGCAAAGGGGTGCACACTGAAGCTTTCTTT. This encodes CASSDPRKGVHTEAFF.

J is TRBJ2-1 and V is TRBV9; 11 bases are shared with TRBD2. Losses at the gene ends were 4 bases for V and 7 bases for J; bases not matched to a gene: 7. This CDR3 spans 15 amino acids. The V gene's germline CDR1 is SGDLS and CDR2 YYNGEE. The CDR3 bases are TGTGCCAGCAGCACCCGACTAGCGGGACGTAATGAGCAGTTCTTC. This encodes CASSTRLAGRNEQFF.

The genes are TRBV19 and TRBJ1-1, with D unclear. V was shortened by 9 bases and J by 1 base, with 15 bases between the two germline ends. The CDR3 contains 14 residues. Germline V lookup: CDR1 LNHDA, CDR2 SQIVND (reference sequence). This chain's CDR3 is CASIPQGRNTEAFF. The CDR3 coding sequence is TGTGCCAGCATACCCCAAGGGAGGAACACTGAAGCTTTCTTT.

The chain employs TRBV6-6 and TRBJ2-1, with D possibly TRBD2 on 6 matching bases. This CDR3 contains 16 residues. Deletions cut 4 bases from V and 8 bases from J, with 21 bases between. Germline values: CDR1 MNHNY, CDR2 SVGAGI (reference sequence). CDR3 sequence (DNA): TGTGCCAGCAGTTCCCGAGGAGGGGTTCGTGTGGATGAGCAGTTCTTC. Encoded protein: CASSSRGGVRVDEQFF.

The chain has TRBV2 and TRBJ1-2; possibly TRBD1 for D (6 bases). This CDR3 contains 14 residues. The V gene's germline CDR1 is SNHLY and CDR2 FYNNEI. V was cut by 0 bases and J by 3 bases, with 8 bases left in between. DNA of the CDR3: TGTGCCAGCAGTGAAGCCAGGACAGACTATGGCTACACCTTC. This gives the protein CASSEARTDYGYTF. The entire variable domain, with the rest obtained from reference TRBV2 and TRBJ1-2, is as follows: EPEVTQTPSHQVTQMGQEVILRCVPISNHLYFYWYRQILGQKVEFLVSFYNNEISEKSEIFDDQFSVERPDGSNFTLKIRSTKLEDSAMYFCASSEARTDYGYTFGSGTRLTVV.

This clone has a count of ten or more. The V gene is TRBV7-2, the J gene TRBJ1-2; 7 bases match TRBD1. The CDR3 loop spans 17 amino acids. V was clipped by 4 bases and J by 2 bases; unmatched bases: 13. The germline CDR1 and CDR2 sequences are SGHTA and FQGNSA. DNA of the CDR3: TGTGCCAGCAGCTCTTACTTTACCGAGACAGGGAACTATGGCTACACCTTC. Its protein is CASSSYFTETGNYGYTF.

This clone was picked up one time. The rearrangement links TRBV11-2 to TRBJ2-2; D ambiguous. The CDR3 extends over 15 amino acids. V gave up 5 bases and J gave up 1 base, with 11 bases separating them. From germline, CDR1 is SGHAT and CDR2 FQNNGV. CDR3 bases: TGTGCCAGCAGCCCGTCGACTCGGAACACCGGGGAGCTGTTTTTT. Its protein product is CASSPSTRNTGELFF.

This clone was found once. This chain uses TRBV18 with TRBJ2-3, with 8 bases fitting TRBD1. Germline trimming cut 1 base from V and 6 bases from J; bases unmatched to any gene: 3. Germline V CDR1 and CDR2: KGHSH, LQKENI. The CDR3 has 14 residues. CDR3 in DNA: TGTGCCAGCTCACCACGGGACAGGCGGGATACGCAGTATTTT. It encodes CASSPRDRRDTQYF.

This clone was observed once. The J gene is TRBJ2-1, the V gene TRBV10-3; 7 bases fit TRBD1. J was trimmed by 8 bases and V by 0 bases; bases with no gene match: 10. Germline V gene data show CDR1 as ENHRY and CDR2 as SYGVKD. This CDR3 comprises 16 residues. In nucleotides, the CDR3 is TGTGCCATCAGTGAGTCAAAAGGGGGCGGCAAGGATGAGCAGTTCTTC. This sequence encodes CAISESKGGGKDEQFF.

J is TRBJ2-7 and V is TRBV2, with D possibly being TRBD2 (5 bases). This CDR3 has 11 residues. Deletions cut 6 bases from V and 6 bases from J, with 9 bases between. Germline V gene data show CDR1 as SNHLY and CDR2 as FYNNEI. CDR3 protein: CASRGGFEQYF. CDR3 coding DNA: TGTGCCAGCAGGGGCGGGTTCGAGCAGTACTTC.

Written as DNA, the CDR3 is TGCGCCAGCAGCCTAAAAGGGGGGCAGGGGGCGTCCTACGAGCAGTACTTC. As protein: CASSLKGGQGASYEQYF. The chain recombines TRBV4-1 with TRBJ2-7, with 8 bases fitting TRBD1. Germline values: CDR1 MGHRA, CDR2 YSYEKL. V gave up 4 bases and J gave up 1 base; unmatched junction bases: 12. This CDR3 contains 17 residues.

The chain carries TRBV27 and TRBJ2-7; a weak D match, TRBD2 (6 bases). The CDR3 runs 15 residues. CDR1 and CDR2 (germline): MNHEY, SMNVEV (reference sequence). V shed 6 bases and J shed 0 bases, with 15 bases lying between them. For the CDR3, the DNA is TGTGCCAGCAGACCCATGGGGGGTGACTCCTACGAGCAGTACTTC. Protein sequence: CASRPMGGDSYEQYF.

The CDR3 here is CASSYSAGHGELFF. CDR3 bases: TGTGCCAGCAGTTACTCGGCGGGGCACGGGGAGCTGTTTTTT. V usage is TRBV6-5 and J usage is TRBJ2-2; perhaps TRBD2 as D (6 bases). Germline V gives CDR1 MNHEY, CDR2 SVGAGI. CDR3 size: 14 residues. With 0 bases removed from V and 7 bases from J, the gap between germline ends came to 9 bases.

The genes are TRBV9 and TRBJ1-3; a possible D gene is TRBD1 (6 bases). This CDR3 region has 15 residues. Trimming removed 4 bases from V and 0 bases from J, with 11 bases in between. The germline V gene encodes CDR1 SGDLS and CDR2 YYNGEE. The DNA of the CDR3 is TGTGCCAGCAGCTTTGAGGGGGACTCTGGAAACACCATATATTTT. Its translation is CASSFEGDSGNTIYF.

V is TRBV7-9 and J is TRBJ1-2, with 7 bases lining up with TRBD1. In germline, CDR1 is SEHNR, CDR2 FQNEAQ (reference sequence). The CDR3 runs 14 residues. V gave up 3 bases and J gave up 8 bases; unmatched junction bases: 9. CDR3 residues: CASSLGQSLSGYTF. As DNA, the CDR3 is TGTGCCAGCAGCTTGGGACAGTCCTTGTCGGGCTACACCTTC.

The chain has TRBV2 and TRBJ2-7; 7 bases line up with TRBD2. The CDR3 consists of 15 residues. Germline assignment: CDR1 SNHLY and CDR2 FYNNEI. V gave up 1 base and J gave up 2 bases; unmatched junction bases: 5. As DNA, the CDR3 is TGTGCCAGCAGTGAAGTAACCGGGAGGCCCTACGAGCAGTACTTC. Translation gives CASSEVTGRPYEQYF.

The V gene is TRBV19, the J gene TRBJ2-7; D gene uncertain. V lost 3 bases, J lost 0 bases, and 6 bases lay in between. Germline V CDR1 and CDR2: LNHDA, SQIVND (reference sequence). The CDR3 length is 13 residues. This chain's CDR3 is CASSMGFSYEQYF. In nucleotides, the CDR3 is TGTGCCAGTAGTATGGGCTTCTCCTACGAGCAGTACTTC.

The sample holds one count of this clone. This chain connects TRBV6-5 to TRBJ2-7, with 7 bases that match TRBD2. Germline V gene lookup returns CDR1 MNHEY and CDR2 SVGAGI. J lost 4 bases, V lost 5 bases, and 11 bases had no gene match. The length of the CDR3 is 15 residues. CDR3: CASSPGLGASYEQYF. In DNA, the CDR3 is TGTGCCAGCAGTCCCGGACTAGGGGCCTCGTACGAGCAGTACTTC.

The rearrangement uses TRBV7-9 and TRBJ2-4; TRBD2 is a possible D gene (7 bases). Germline CDR1 is SEHNR and CDR2 is FQNEAQ (reference sequence). Trimming shortened V by 3 bases and J by 0 bases, and 12 bases separated the two germline ends. This CDR3 is 16 amino acids long. The CDR3 here is CASSLRGGAAKNIQYF. The CDR3 region has the DNA TGTGCCAGCAGCTTGAGGGGGGGCGCAGCCAAAAACATTCAGTACTTC.

This chain links TRBV5-8 with TRBJ2-5; 8 nucleotides line up with TRBD1. CDR1 is SGHTS and CDR2 is YDEGEE in the germline V gene. The CDR3 contains 15 residues. With 4 bases clipped from V and 5 bases from J, the junction kept 10 bases outside the gene matches. Here the CDR3 reads CASSPGTGRTETQYF. The CDR3 DNA is TGTGCCAGCAGCCCCGGGACAGGAAGGACCGAGACCCAGTACTTC.